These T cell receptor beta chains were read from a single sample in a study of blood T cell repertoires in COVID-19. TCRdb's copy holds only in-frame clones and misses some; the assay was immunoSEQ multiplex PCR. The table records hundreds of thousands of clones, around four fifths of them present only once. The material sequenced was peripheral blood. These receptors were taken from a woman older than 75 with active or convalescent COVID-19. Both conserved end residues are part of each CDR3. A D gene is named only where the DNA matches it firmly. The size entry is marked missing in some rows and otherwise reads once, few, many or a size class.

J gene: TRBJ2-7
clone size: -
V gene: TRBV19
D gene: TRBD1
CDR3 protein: CATSPDRGYEQYF
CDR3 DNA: TGTGCCACCAGCCCGGACAGGGGCTACGAGCAGTACTTC

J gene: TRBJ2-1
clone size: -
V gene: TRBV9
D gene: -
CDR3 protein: CASSVAGAYNEQFF
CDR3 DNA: TGTGCCAGCAGCGTAGCGGGGGCCTACAATGAGCAGTTCTTC

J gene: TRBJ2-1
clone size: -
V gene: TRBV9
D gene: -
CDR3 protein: CASSDRRDLEGNEQFF
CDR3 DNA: TGTGCCAGCAGCGACCGCCGGGACCTGGAGGGCAATGAGCAGTTCTTC

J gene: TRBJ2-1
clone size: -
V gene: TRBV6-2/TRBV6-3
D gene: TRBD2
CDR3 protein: CASSYFGLAGGNEQFF
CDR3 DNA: TGTGCCAGCAGTTATTTTGGACTAGCGGGAGGCAATGAGCAGTTCTTC

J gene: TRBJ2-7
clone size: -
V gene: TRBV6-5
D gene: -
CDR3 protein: CASSYLVQGTYEQYF
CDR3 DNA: TGTGCCAGCAGTTACTTAGTCCAGGGTACCTACGAGCAGTACTTC

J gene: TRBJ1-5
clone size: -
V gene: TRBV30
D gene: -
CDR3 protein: CAWGAGFDQPQHF
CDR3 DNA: TGTGCCTGGGGCGCCGGGTTTGATCAGCCCCAGCATTTT

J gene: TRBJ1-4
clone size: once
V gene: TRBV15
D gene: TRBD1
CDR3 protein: CATSRADRGREKLFF
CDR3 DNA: TGTGCCACCAGCAGAGCAGACAGGGGACGGGAAAAACTGTTTTTT

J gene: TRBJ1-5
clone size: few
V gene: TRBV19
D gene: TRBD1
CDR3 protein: CASSTGTGVQPQHF
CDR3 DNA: TGTGCCAGTAGTACAGGGACAGGGGTTCAGCCCCAGCATTTT

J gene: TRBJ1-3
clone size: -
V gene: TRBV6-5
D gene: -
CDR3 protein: CASRPPGTSGNTIYF
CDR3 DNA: TGTGCCAGCAGACCCCCGGGGACAAGTGGAAACACCATATATTTT

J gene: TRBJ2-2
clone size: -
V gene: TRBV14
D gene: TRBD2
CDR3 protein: CASSQASGTSRTGELFF
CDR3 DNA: TGTGCCAGCAGCCAGGCTAGCGGGACGTCTCGAACCGGGGAGCTGTTTTTT

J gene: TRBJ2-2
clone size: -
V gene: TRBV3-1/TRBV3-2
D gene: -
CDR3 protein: CASSLTSSLNTGELFF
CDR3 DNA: TGTGCCAGCAGCCTCACTAGCAGCTTGAACACCGGGGAGCTGTTTTTT

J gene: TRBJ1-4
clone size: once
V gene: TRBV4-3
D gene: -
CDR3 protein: CASSQTMKAGGEKLFF
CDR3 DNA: TGCGCCAGCAGCCAAACCATGAAGGCGGGCGGGGAAAAACTGTTTTTT

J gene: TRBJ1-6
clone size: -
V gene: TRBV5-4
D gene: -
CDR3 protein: CASSLGQGLYNSPLHF
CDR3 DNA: TGTGCCAGCAGCTTGGGTCAGGGACTTTATAATTCACCCCTCCACTTT

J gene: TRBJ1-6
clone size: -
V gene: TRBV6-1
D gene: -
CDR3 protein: CASSEWVHRNSPLHF
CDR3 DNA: TGTGCCAGCAGTGAATGGGTACACAGAAATTCACCCCTCCACTTT

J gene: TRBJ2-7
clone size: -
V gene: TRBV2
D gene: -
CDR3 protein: CASRRRTNYEQYF
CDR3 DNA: TGTGCCAGCAGAAGAAGGACTAACTACGAGCAGTACTTC

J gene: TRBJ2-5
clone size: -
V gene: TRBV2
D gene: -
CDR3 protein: CASSVVEETQYF
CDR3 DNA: TGTGCCAGCAGTGTAGTAGAAGAGACCCAGTACTTC

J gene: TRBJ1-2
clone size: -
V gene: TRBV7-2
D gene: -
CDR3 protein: CASSYDARSYGYTF
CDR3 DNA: TGTGCCAGCAGCTACGACGCGCGGTCCTATGGCTACACCTTC